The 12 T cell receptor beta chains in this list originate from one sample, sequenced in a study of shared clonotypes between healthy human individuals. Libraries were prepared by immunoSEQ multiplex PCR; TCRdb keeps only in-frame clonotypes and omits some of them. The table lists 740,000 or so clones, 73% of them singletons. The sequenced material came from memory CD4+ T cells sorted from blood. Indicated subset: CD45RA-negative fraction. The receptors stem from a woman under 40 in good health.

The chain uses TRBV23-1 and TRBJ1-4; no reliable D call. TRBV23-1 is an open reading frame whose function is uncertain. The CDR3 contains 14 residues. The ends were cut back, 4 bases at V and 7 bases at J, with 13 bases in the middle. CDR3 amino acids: CASSRRRGREKLFF. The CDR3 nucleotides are TGCGCCAGCAGTCGACGGAGAGGTCGTGAAAAACTGTTTTTT.

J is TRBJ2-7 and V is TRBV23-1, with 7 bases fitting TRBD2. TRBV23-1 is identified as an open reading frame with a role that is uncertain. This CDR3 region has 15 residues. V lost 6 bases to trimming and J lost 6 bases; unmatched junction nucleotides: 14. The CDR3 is CASRHPRRGWLEQYF. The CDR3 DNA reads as TGCGCCAGCAGACACCCCAGGCGGGGGTGGCTCGAGCAGTACTTC.

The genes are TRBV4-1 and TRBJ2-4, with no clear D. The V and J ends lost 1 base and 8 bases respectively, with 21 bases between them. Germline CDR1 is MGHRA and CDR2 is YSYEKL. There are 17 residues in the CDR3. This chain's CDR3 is CASSQAPTRTSGDIQYF. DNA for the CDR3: TGCGCCAGCAGCCAAGCCCCTACACGGACGAGTGGGGACATTCAGTACTTC.

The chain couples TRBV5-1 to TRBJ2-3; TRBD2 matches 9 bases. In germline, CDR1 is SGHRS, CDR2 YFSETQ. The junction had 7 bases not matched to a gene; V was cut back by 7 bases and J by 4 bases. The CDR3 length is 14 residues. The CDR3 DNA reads TGCGCCAGCCGCGGGAGGGTAGCGGCAGATACGCAGTATTTT. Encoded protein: CASRGRVAADTQYF. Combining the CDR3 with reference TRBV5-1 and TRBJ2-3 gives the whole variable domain KAGVTQTPRYLIKTRGQQVTLSCSPISGHRSVSWYQQTPGQGLQFLFEYFSETQRNKGNFPGRFSGRQFSNSRSEMNVSTLELGDSALYLCASRGRVAADTQYFGPGTRLTVL.

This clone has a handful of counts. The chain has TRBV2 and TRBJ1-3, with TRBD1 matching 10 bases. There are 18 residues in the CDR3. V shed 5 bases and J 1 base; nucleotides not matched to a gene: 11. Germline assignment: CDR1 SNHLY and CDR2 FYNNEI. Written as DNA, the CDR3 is TGTGCCAGCAGTCGAGACAGGGGGCATCGACAATCTGGAAACACCATATATTTT. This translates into CASSRDRGHRQSGNTIYF.

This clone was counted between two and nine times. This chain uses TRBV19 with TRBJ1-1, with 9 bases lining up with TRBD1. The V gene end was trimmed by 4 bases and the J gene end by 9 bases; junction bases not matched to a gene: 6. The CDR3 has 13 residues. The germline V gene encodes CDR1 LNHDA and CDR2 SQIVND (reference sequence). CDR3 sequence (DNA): TGTGCCAGTAGTACAGGACAGGGGCCACAAGCTTTCTTT. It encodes CASSTGQGPQAFF.

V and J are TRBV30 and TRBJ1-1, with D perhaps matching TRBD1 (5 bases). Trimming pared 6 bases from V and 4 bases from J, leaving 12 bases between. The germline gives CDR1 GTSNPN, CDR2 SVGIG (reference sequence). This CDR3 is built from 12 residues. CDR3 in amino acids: CACEGFGTEAFF. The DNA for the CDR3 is TGTGCCTGTGAGGGGTTCGGCACTGAAGCTTTCTTT.

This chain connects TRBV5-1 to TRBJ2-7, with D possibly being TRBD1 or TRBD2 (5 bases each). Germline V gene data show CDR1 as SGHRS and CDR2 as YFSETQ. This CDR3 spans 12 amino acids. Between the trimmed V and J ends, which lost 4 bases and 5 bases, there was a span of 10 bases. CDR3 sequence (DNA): TGCGCCAGCAGCCAGAGGGGTGACGAGCAGTACTTC. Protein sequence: CASSQRGDEQYF.

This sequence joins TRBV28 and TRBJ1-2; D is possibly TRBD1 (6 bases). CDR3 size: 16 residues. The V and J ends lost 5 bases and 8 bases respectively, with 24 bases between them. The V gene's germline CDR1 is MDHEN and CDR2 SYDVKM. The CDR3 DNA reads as TGTGCCAGCAGTATAAACCTAGAGGGGGACGGGAGGGGCTACACCTTC. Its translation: CASSINLEGDGRGYTF.

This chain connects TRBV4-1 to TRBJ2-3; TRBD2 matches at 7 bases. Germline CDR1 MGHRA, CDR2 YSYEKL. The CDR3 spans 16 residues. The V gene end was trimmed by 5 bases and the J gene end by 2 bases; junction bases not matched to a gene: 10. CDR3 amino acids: CASSEIASGYTDTQYF. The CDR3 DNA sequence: TGCGCCAGCAGCGAGATAGCTAGCGGTTACACAGATACGCAGTATTTT.

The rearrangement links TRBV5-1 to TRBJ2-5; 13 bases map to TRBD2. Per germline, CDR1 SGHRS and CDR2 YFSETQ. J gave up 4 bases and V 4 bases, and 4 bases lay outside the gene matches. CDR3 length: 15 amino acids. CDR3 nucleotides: TGCGCCAGCAGCCCGGGACTAGCGGGATCAGAGACCCAGTACTTC. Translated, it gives CASSPGLAGSETQYF.

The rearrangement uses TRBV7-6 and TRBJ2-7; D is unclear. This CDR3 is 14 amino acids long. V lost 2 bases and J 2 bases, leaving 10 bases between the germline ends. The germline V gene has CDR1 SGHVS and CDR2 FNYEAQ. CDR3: CASSLSPEPYEQYF. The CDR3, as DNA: TGTGCCAGCAGCTTATCCCCGGAGCCCTACGAGCAGTACTTC.